A selection of T cell receptor beta chains follows, all from one sample in a study of a mutant IDH1 vaccine in newly diagnosed glioma. Method: immunoSEQ multiplex PCR; TCRdb's copy keeps in-frame clones and lacks some. This table has fewer than 50,000 clones, around 78% appearing once. The specimen comprised PBMCs, sampled from a glioma patient treated with radiotherapy, temozolomide or both. These TCRs come from a man aged 40-50 years with glioma. Some clones in this sample may be carry-over from other donors' samples. The CDR3 runs from the conserved cysteine through the conserved F or W. D genes are given only for firm matches. Size is stated for part of the rows, as once, few or many counts, or as a class when the clone is expanded.

len | d_gene | abundance | j_gene | v_gene | CDR3aa | CDR3nt
17 | . | few | TRBJ2-2 | TRBV7-9 | CASSDTIVGVSAGELFF | TGTGCCAGCAGCGATACTATTGTGGGGGTTTCAGCCGGGGAGCTGTTTTTT
12 | . | . | TRBJ1-1 | TRBV30 | CAWSVGNTEAFF | TGTGCCTGGAGTGTGGGGAACACTGAAGCTTTCTTT
16 | . | . | TRBJ1-1 | TRBV14 | CASSTIFGRGYTEAFF | TGTGCCAGCAGCACAATATTCGGGCGGGGGTACACTGAAGCTTTCTTT
17 | TRBD2 | few | TRBJ2-3 | TRBV5-1 | CASSAGPLADVTDTQYF | TGCGCCAGCAGCGCGGGACCTCTAGCGGACGTCACAGATACGCAGTATTTT
13 | . | . | TRBJ2-7 | TRBV19 | CASSPGARYEQYF | TGTGCCAGTAGTCCTGGTGCTCGATACGAGCAGTACTTC
15 | TRBD2 | . | TRBJ2-7 | TRBV7-9 | CASSFGLAGSYEQYF | TGTGCCAGCAGCTTCGGACTAGCGGGGTCCTACGAGCAGTACTTC
14 | . | . | TRBJ1-6 | TRBV13 | CASSLGPISVPLHF | TGTGCCAGCAGCTTGGGGCCCATCTCTGTGCCCCTCCACTTT
15 | TRBD2 | . | TRBJ2-5 | TRBV19 | CASSIASGVGETQYF | TGTGCCAGTAGTATAGCTAGCGGGGTAGGAGAGACCCAGTACTTC
12 | . | . | TRBJ1-6 | TRBV30 | CAWGFYNSPLHF | TGTGCCTGGGGATTCTATAATTCACCCCTCCACTTT
14 | TRBD2 | . | TRBJ2-3 | TRBV2 | CASRGGDHTDTQYF | TGTGCCAGCAGGGGAGGGGACCACACAGATACGCAGTATTTT
14 | . | . | TRBJ1-4 | TRBV15 | CATSRDATNEKLFF | TGTGCCACCAGCAGAGATGCCACTAATGAAAAACTGTTTTTT
16 | . | . | TRBJ1-4 | TRBV2 | CASSPERVGANEKLFF | TGTGCCAGCAGCCCTGAGCGGGTTGGGGCTAATGAAAAACTGTTTTTT
14 | . | . | TRBJ2-5 | TRBV5-5 | CASSWGTQGETQYF | TGTGCCAGCAGCTGGGGGACCCAAGGCGAGACCCAGTACTTC
14 | . | . | TRBJ1-1 | TRBV9 | CASSVEPVRTEAFF | TGTGCCAGCAGCGTAGAACCCGTGCGGACTGAAGCTTTCTTT
15 | TRBD1 | . | TRBJ2-2 | TRBV5-4 | CASGLTGRNTGELFF | TGTGCCAGCGGACTGACAGGGCGTAACACCGGGGAGCTGTTTTTT
15 | TRBD1 | . | TRBJ1-1 | TRBV5-4 | CASSPPNRGGTEAFF | TGTGCCAGCAGCCCACCCAACAGGGGGGGCACTGAAGCTTTCTTT
11 | . | . | TRBJ2-1 | TRBV5-1 | CASSVGGEQFF | TGCGCCAGCAGCGTCGGGGGCGAGCAGTTCTTC
13 | . | once | TRBJ2-5 | TRBV6-4 | CASSEGGSETQYF | TGTGCCAGCAGTGAAGGGGGTTCAGAGACCCAGTACTTC
15 | . | . | TRBJ1-1 | TRBV9 | CASSVLPGGYTEAFF | TGTGCCAGCAGCGTCCTCCCCGGGGGTTACACTGAAGCTTTCTTT
17 | TRBD2 | few | TRBJ2-7 | TRBV5-1 | CASAYLSEGTSVIEQYF | TGCGCCAGCGCGTATCTGTCAGAGGGGACTAGCGTGATCGAGCAGTACTTC
15 | TRBD1 | . | TRBJ2-3 | TRBV5-1 | CASSDGTALVDTQYF | TGCGCCAGCAGCGACGGGACAGCTCTGGTAGATACGCAGTATTTT
13 | TRBD1 | . | TRBJ1-4 | TRBV29-1 | CSVVGDREEKLFF | TGCAGCGTGGTCGGGGACAGGGAGGAAAAACTGTTTTTT
15 | TRBD1 | . | TRBJ1-2 | TRBV4-1 | CASSQGTLTGDGYTF | TGCGCCAGCAGCCAGGGTACCTTGACAGGGGATGGCTACACCTTC
15 | TRBD1 | few | TRBJ1-4 | TRBV5-1 | CASSGGQGAREKLFF | TGCGCCAGCAGCGGTGGACAGGGGGCACGAGAAAAACTGTTTTTT
13 | TRBD1 | . | TRBJ1-2 | TRBV19 | CASRSTGGNGYTF | TGTGCCAGTAGATCAACAGGGGGCAATGGCTACACCTTC
12 | TRBD1 | . | TRBJ2-7 | TRBV5-5 | CASSQDRAEQYF | TGTGCCAGCAGCCAGGACAGGGCCGAGCAGTACTTC
17 | TRBD2 | . | TRBJ2-1 | TRBV5-1 | CASSLGLAGNSYNEQFF | TGCGCCAGCAGCTTAGGACTAGCGGGGAACTCCTACAATGAGCAGTTCTTC
15 | . | . | TRBJ2-7 | TRBV30 | CAWSGPRAGEYEQYF | TGTGCCTGGAGTGGTCCTAGGGCAGGCGAGTACGAGCAGTACTTC
13 | . | . | TRBJ1-2 | TRBV6-5 | CASSYQGPYGYTF | TGTGCCAGCAGTTACCAGGGGCCTTATGGCTACACCTTC
11 | . | . | TRBJ2-7 | TRBV30 | CAWSLHYEQYF | TGTGCCTGGAGTCTACACTACGAGCAGTACTTC
11 | . | . | TRBJ2-7 | TRBV19 | CASSIGYEQYF | TGTGCCAGTAGTATTGGTTACGAGCAGTACTTC
12 | . | . | TRBJ1-2 | TRBV5-1 | CASSVQGSGYTF | TGCGCCAGCAGCGTCCAGGGTAGTGGCTACACCTTC
11 | . | once | TRBJ1-1 | TRBV6-5 | CASSSGALAFF | TGTGCCAGCAGCTCAGGGGCCTTGGCTTTCTTT
16 | . | . | TRBJ2-2 | TRBV27 | CASSLTLSLSTRDLFF | TGTGCCAGCAGTTTAACCCTCTCCTTGAGTACCCGGGATCTGTTTTTT
12 | . | . | TRBJ2-4 | TRBV7-2 | CASSSTTNIQYF | TGTGCCAGCAGCTCGACTACCAACATTCAGTACTTC
15 | . | . | TRBJ2-1 | TRBV29-1 | CSVEVPSETYNEQFF | TGCAGCGTTGAAGTGCCTAGCGAAACCTACAATGAGCAGTTCTTC
13 | . | . | TRBJ1-3 | TRBV5-1 | CASSLGPANTIYF | TGCGCCAGCAGCTTGGGCCCCGCGAACACCATATATTTT
15 | . | . | TRBJ1-4 | TRBV6-1 | CASRLTTGVNEKLFF | TGTGCCAGCAGACTGACGACAGGTGTGAATGAAAAACTGTTTTTT
16 | . | . | TRBJ2-6 | TRBV5-1 | CASSSAPGSGANVLTF | TGCGCCAGCAGCTCCGCTCCAGGGTCTGGGGCCAACGTCCTGACTTTC
14 | . | . | TRBJ1-4 | TRBV5-1 | CASSLGQGRTKLFF | TGCGCCAGCAGCTTGGGGCAGGGGCGAACAAAACTGTTTTTT
17 | . | few | TRBJ2-1 | TRBV9 | CASSPRGGAQLNNEQFF | TGTGCCAGCAGCCCGAGGGGGGGGGCCCAACTAAACAATGAGCAGTTCTTC
13 | TRBD1 | once | TRBJ1-5 | TRBV30 | CASDRGGNQPQHF | TGTGCCTCGGACAGGGGAGGTAATCAGCCCCAGCATTTT
12 | . | . | TRBJ2-7 | TRBV2 | CASKSITYEQYF | TGTGCCAGCAAAAGTATCACCTACGAGCAGTACTTC
14 | TRBD1 | . | TRBJ1-6 | TRBV9 | CASSEAGGGSPLHF | TGTGCCAGCAGCGAAGCAGGGGGAGGTTCACCCCTCCACTTT
15 | . | . | TRBJ2-4 | TRBV4-1 | CASSQPFQKSSIQYF | TGCGCCAGCAGCCAACCCTTCCAGAAGTCTAGCATTCAGTACTTC
16 | TRBD2 | . | TRBJ2-3 | TRBV2 | CASRLRDYSSTDTQYF | TGTGCCAGCAGGCTTCGGGACTACTCTAGCACAGATACGCAGTATTTT
14 | . | . | TRBJ2-3 | TRBV5-1 | CASSADVPTDTQYF | TGCGCCAGCAGCGCCGACGTCCCCACAGATACGCAGTATTTT